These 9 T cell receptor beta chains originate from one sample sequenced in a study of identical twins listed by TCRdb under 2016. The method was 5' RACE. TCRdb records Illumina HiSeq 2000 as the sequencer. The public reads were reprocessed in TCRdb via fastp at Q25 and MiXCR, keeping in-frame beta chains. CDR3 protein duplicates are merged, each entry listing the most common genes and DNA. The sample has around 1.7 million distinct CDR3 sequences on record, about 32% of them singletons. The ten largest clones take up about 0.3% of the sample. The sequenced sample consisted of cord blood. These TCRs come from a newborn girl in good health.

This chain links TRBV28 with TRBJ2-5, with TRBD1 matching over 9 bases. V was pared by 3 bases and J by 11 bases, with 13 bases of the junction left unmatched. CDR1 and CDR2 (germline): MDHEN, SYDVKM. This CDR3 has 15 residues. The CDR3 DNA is TGTGCCAGCAGTTTGATGGGGGACAGGGTCTATGAGCAGTACTTC. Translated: CASSLMGDRVYEQYF.

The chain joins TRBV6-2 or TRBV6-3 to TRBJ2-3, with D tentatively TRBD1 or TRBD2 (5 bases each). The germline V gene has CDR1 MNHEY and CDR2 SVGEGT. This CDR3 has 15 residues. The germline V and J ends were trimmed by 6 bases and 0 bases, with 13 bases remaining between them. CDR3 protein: CASSTGPSSTDTQYF. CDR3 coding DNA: TGTGCCAGCAGCACGGGACCCTCTAGCACAGATACGCAGTATTTT.

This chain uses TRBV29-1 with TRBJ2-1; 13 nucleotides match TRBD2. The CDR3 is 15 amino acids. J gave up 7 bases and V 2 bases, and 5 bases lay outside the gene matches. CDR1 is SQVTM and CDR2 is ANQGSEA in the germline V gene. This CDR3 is CSVENPGLAGNEQFF. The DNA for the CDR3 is TGCAGCGTTGAAAATCCGGGACTAGCGGGGAATGAGCAGTTCTTC.

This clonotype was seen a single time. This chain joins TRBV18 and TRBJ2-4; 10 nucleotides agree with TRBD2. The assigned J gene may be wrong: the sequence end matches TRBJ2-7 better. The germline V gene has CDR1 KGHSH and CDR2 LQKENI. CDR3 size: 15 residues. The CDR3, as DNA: TGTGCCAGCTCGGCCCGGACTAGCGGCAGCTACGAGCAGTACTTC. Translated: CASSARTSGSYEQYF.

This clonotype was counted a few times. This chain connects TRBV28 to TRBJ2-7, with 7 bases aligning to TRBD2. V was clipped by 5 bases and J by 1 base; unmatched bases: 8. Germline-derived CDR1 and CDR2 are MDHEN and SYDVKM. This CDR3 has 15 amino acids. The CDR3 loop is CASSPFKGLSYEQYF. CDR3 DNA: TGTGCCAGCAGTCCCTTTAAGGGACTATCCTACGAGCAGTACTTC.

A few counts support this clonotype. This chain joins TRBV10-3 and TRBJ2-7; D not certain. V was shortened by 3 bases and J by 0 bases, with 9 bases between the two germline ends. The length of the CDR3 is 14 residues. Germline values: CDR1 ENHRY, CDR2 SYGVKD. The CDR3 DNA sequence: TGTGCCATCAGTGAACGAGAGAGCTCCTACGAGCAGTACTTC. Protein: CAISERESSYEQYF.

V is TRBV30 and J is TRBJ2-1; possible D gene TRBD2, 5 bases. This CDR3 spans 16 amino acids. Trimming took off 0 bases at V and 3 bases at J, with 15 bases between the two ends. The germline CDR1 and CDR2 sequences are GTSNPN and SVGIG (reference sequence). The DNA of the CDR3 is TGTGCCTGGAGTGTACCGGGATCTTCCCTCTACAATGAGCAGTTCTTC. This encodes CAWSVPGSSLYNEQFF.

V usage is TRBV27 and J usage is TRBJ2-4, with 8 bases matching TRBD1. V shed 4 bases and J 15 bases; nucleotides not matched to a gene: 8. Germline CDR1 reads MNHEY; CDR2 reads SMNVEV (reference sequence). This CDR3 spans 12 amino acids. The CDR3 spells CASSSMDRVAYF. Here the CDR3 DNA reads TGTGCCAGCAGTTCCATGGACAGGGTCGCGTACTTC.

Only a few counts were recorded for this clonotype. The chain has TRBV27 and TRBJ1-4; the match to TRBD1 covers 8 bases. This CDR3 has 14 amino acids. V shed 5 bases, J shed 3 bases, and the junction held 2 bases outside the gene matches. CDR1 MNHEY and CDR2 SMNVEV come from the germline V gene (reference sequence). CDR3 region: CASSGTGPNEKLFF. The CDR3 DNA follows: TGTGCCAGCAGTGGGACAGGACCTAATGAAAAACTGTTTTTT.